The TCR beta chain under discussion was sequenced for a study of blood T cell repertoires in COVID-19. Study-wide background: COVID-19 samples from acute and convalescent phases originated in the United States, Italy and Spain. The analysed material was cDNA or gDNA that came from T cells, B-cell-depleted T cells, or PBMCs.

Source study methods: The authors estimated nucleated cell counts from reference gene primer amplification. Method: immunoSEQ multiplex PCR; TCRdb's copy keeps in-frame clones and lacks some. V, J and clone size derive from that table, while D and trimming were established from the DNA sequence. Of under 200,000 clones listed, 80% to 90% were seen once; the top ten hold around 3.9%. V was trimmed by 0 bases and J by 5 bases, leaving 11 bases between them. From germline, CDR1 is SGHRS and CDR2 YFSETQ. CDR3 length equals 14 residues. The chain uses TRBV5-1 and TRBJ1-1, with TRBD1 as a possible D gene (5 bases). Sequencing was performed on peripheral blood. The TCR originated in a woman aged 55 to 70 who had recovered from COVID-19. The CDR3 loop reads CASSLALGGTEAFF. The CDR3 DNA follows: TGCGCCAGCAGCTTGGCTTTGGGGGGGACTGAAGCTTTCTTT.